Each of the 16 T cell receptor beta chains below was sequenced from the same sample in a study of cytomegalovirus exposure and HLA in healthy donors. PCR was performed using 60 Vbeta and 13 Jbeta primers. Sequenced by immunoSEQ multiplex PCR; TCRdb stores in-frame clones only, minus some. This table holds 150,000 to 180,000 clones, 65% to 80% found once. The sample was PBMCs. Receptors originate from a man between 18 and 35 years old in good health and CMV-seronegative.

The genes are TRBV27 and TRBJ2-3, with D possibly being TRBD2 (5 bases). The V gene lost 3 bases and the J gene lost 2 bases, with 18 bases spanning the gap. CDR1 MNHEY and CDR2 SMNVEV come from the germline V gene (reference sequence). The CDR3 is 17 amino acids. The CDR3 DNA is TGTGCCAGCAGTTTTATTGGACTCCCCCGAGACACAGATACGCAGTATTTT. Its protein is CASSFIGLPRDTDTQYF.

V gene TRBV5-4 combines with J gene TRBJ2-5; TRBD2 matches at 7 bases. V trimming: 1 base; J trimming: 1 base; junction bases outside the gene matches: 4. Germline V gene data show CDR1 as SGHNT and CDR2 as YYREEE (reference sequence). This CDR3 region has 15 residues. CDR3 in DNA: TGTGCCAGCAGCTTGAGGCGGGGGAGCCAAGAGACCCAGTACTTC. This translates into CASSLRRGSQETQYF.

This clone was seen a few times. This chain connects TRBV11-2 to TRBJ2-7; 10 nucleotides line up with TRBD2. After removal of 1 base from V and 4 bases from J, the junction contained 4 bases not matched to a gene. CDR1 SGHAT and CDR2 FQNNGV come from the germline V gene. This CDR3 region has 15 residues. The CDR3 DNA reads TGTGCCAGCAGCTTAGTCGGGACTAGCGCATACGAGCAGTACGTC. Amino acid sequence: CASSLVGTSAYEQYV.

As to this clone: In the same sample, other DNA sequences code for this CDR3. The chain is built from TRBV9 and TRBJ1-1, with D perhaps matching TRBD1 (5 bases). CDR3 length equals 15 residues. V was clipped by 0 bases and J by 5 bases, with 14 bases between them. The germline V gene encodes CDR1 SGDLS and CDR2 YYNGEE. Written as DNA, the CDR3 is TGTGCCAGCAGCGTAGTGGGGGGAAGAGGTACTGAAGCTTTCTTT. This gives the protein CASSVVGGRGTEAFF. The whole variable domain, remainder taken from reference TRBV9 and TRBJ1-1, is DSGVTQTPKHLITATGQRVTLRCSPRSGDLSVYWYQQSLDQGLQFLIQYYNGEERAKGNILERFSAQQFPDLHSELNLSSLELGDSALYFCASSVVGGRGTEAFFGQGTRLTVV.

The rearrangement links TRBV11-2 to TRBJ1-3; D is ambiguous. This CDR3 spans 16 amino acids. V was clipped by 1 base and J by 0 bases, with 10 bases between them. The germline gives CDR1 SGHAT, CDR2 FQNNGV. As DNA, the CDR3 is TGTGCCAGCAGCTTAGGAGGATTCAGCTCTGGAAACACCATATATTTT. The encoded protein is CASSLGGFSSGNTIYF. Looking up the rest from reference TRBV11-2 and TRBJ1-3 gives the full variable domain: EAGVAQSPRYKIIEKRQSVAFWCNPISGHATLYWYQQILGQGPKLLIQFQNNGVVDDSQLPKDRFSAERLKGVDSTLKIQPAKLEDSAVYLCASSLGGFSSGNTIYFGEGSWLTVV.

The chain couples TRBV7-9 to TRBJ2-2; D is unclear. Trimming removed 4 bases at V and 1 base at J, with 7 bases between. CDR1 is SEHNR, CDR2 FQNEAQ, per germline (reference sequence). The CDR3 runs to 14 residues. CDR3 in amino acids: CASSSSGNTGELFF. For the CDR3, the DNA is TGTGCCAGCAGCTCCTCGGGGAACACCGGGGAGCTGTTTTTT.

This rearrangement joins TRBV29-1 to TRBJ2-1; 9 bases match TRBD1. CDR1 SQVTM and CDR2 ANQGSEA come from the germline V gene. V shed 7 bases, J shed 7 bases, and the junction held 8 bases outside the gene matches. CDR3 length: 13 amino acids. CDR3 region: CSGRGQGSNEQFF. The CDR3 DNA is TGCAGCGGCCGGGGACAGGGTTCTAATGAGCAGTTCTTC.

The chain couples TRBV29-1 to TRBJ1-2, with TRBD1 identical over 7 bases. Germline loops: CDR1 SQVTM, CDR2 ANQGSEA. V trimming: 5 bases; J trimming: 5 bases; junction bases outside the gene matches: 5. This CDR3 spans 12 amino acids. CDR3 sequence: CSVTDRSYGYTF. The CDR3 nucleotides are TGCAGCGTTACGGACAGGAGTTATGGCTACACCTTC.

This clone has just one count. The chain employs TRBV27 and TRBJ2-7; no firm D call. V lost 5 bases to trimming and J lost 3 bases, with 5 bases between them. This CDR3 comprises 11 residues. Germline CDR1 reads MNHEY; CDR2 reads SMNVEV (reference sequence). CDR3 sequence (DNA): TGTGCCAGCAGTACTTACTACGAGCAGTACTTC. It codes for CASSTYYEQYF.

The chain carries TRBV19 and TRBJ1-2; perhaps TRBD1 as D (5 bases). Germline loops: CDR1 LNHDA, CDR2 SQIVND (reference sequence). Trimming pared 6 bases from V and 8 bases from J, leaving 16 bases between. This CDR3 comprises 13 residues. CDR3 DNA sequence: TGTGCCAGTAGCCCGTATAGGGGCTTGGGCTACACCTTC. This gives the protein CASSPYRGLGYTF.

The V call is TRBV6-1, the J call TRBJ1-6; 7 nucleotides agree with TRBD1. The length of the CDR3 is 14 residues. CDR1 is MNHNS, CDR2 SASEGT, per germline. V trimming: 5 bases; J trimming: 7 bases; junction bases outside the gene matches: 5. The CDR3 sequence is CASSRDRLNSPLHF. In nucleotides, the CDR3 is TGTGCCAGCAGTCGGGACAGACTGAATTCACCCCTCCACTTT.

This clone has just one count. This chain joins TRBV19 and TRBJ2-7; weak D call: TRBD2 (5 bases). This CDR3 has 12 amino acids. CDR1 LNHDA and CDR2 SQIVND come from the germline V gene (reference sequence). V lost 2 bases to trimming and J lost 7 bases, with 9 bases between them. The CDR3 nucleotides read TGTGCCAGTAGTATACGGCCGGGAGAGCAGTACTTC. Its translation is CASSIRPGEQYF.

This clone was recorded a few times. This chain connects TRBV5-1 to TRBJ1-1, with 8 bases lining up with TRBD1. V shed 10 bases, J shed 6 bases, and the junction held 20 bases outside the gene matches. CDR1 is SGHRS and CDR2 is YFSETQ in the germline V gene. The CDR3 totals 16 residues. The CDR3 region is CAGSRDPQGTGAEAFF. CDR3 coding DNA: TGCGCCGGTTCCCGGGACCCACAGGGGACAGGCGCTGAAGCTTTCTTT.

This chain links TRBV18 with TRBJ1-3, with D perhaps TRBD1 (6 bases). The CDR3 totals 15 residues. Looked up from germline, CDR1 is KGHSH and CDR2 is LQKENI. V shed 5 bases and J shed 1 base, with 12 bases lying between them. The CDR3 loop is CASSTRQVSGNTIYF. Written as DNA, the CDR3 is TGTGCCAGCTCAACCCGACAGGTTTCTGGAAACACCATATATTTT.

The chain combines TRBV4-1 with TRBJ2-5; D may be TRBD2 (6 bases). Between the trimmed V and J ends, which lost 4 bases and 3 bases, there was a span of 15 bases. The CDR3 spans 15 residues. Germline V lookup: CDR1 MGHRA, CDR2 YSYEKL. Here the CDR3 DNA reads TGCGCCAGCAGCCGAACGATACTAGCCGAAGAGACCCAGTACTTC. This translates into CASSRTILAEETQYF.

The chain is built from TRBV29-1 and TRBJ2-5, with TRBD1 identical over 8 bases. The closer fit of TRBJ2-7 to the DNA end suggests the J call may be wrong. The CDR3 sequence is 15 residues long. Germline V CDR1 and CDR2: SQVTM, ANQGSEA. The DNA of the CDR3 is TGCAGCGTTGAAGAATTCGGACAGGGATCCTACGAGCAGTACTTC. Encoded protein: CSVEEFGQGSYEQYF.